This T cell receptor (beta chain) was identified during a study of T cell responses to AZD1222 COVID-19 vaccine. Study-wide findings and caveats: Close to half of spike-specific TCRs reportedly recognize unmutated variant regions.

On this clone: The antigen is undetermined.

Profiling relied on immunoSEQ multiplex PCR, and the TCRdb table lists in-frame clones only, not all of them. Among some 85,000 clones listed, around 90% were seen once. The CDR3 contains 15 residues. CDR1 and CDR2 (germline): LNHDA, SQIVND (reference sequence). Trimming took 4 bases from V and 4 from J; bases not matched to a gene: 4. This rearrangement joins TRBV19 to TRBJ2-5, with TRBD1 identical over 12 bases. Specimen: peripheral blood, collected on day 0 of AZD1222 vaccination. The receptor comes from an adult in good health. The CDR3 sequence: CASSRGQGAGETQYF. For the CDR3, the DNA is TGTGCCAGTAGTAGGGGACAGGGGGCTGGAGAGACCCAGTACTTC.